The text below deals with one T cell receptor beta chain. This clone has a handful of counts. What this receptor recognizes is not known. Per-base qualities were not stored, and no clone one base away is much larger. The method behind the library was the immunoSEQ multiplex PCR assay. For the multiplex PCR, a mixture combining 60 forward primers for TCR Vbeta segments and 13 reverse primers for TCR Jbeta segments was used. The CDR3 region of rearranged TCR beta genes was amplified from genomic DNA by a multiplex PCR assay. The Illumina HiSeq System was used to sequence the amplified TCR beta libraries as 87-base-pair reads. Processing in the source paper ran as follows. Across the 500 to 850 repertoires, a later analysis counted 78 million or so unique TCR beta chains, around 10 million of which were shared by at least two donors. Raw reads were error-corrected and collapsed into unique sequences by a nearest-neighbor algorithm in which closely related sequences were merged to remove PCR and sequencing errors. CDR3 sequences were aligned to IMGT reference sequences to assign V, D and J gene segments. For a sequence to be retained, at least a six-nucleotide match to both a V gene segment and a J gene segment was required. A rearrangement was called productive if the CDR3 had no stop codons and remained in frame with V and J, and every other rearrangement was called non-productive. CDR3 was defined by IMGT convention, running from the second conserved V-encoded cysteine to the conserved J-encoded phenylalanine. The earlier analysis of about 620 of the donors excluded sequences that lacked an unambiguous match to a single V gene segment. An earlier analysis of 450 to 650 of the donors called V segments functional above 56.7% productive rearrangements and segregating when the between-donor standard deviation exceeded 5%. A statistical classification framework was developed to diagnose cytomegalovirus status using the catalog of TCR beta chain sequences. A later analysis assigned V and J genes by comparing TCR nucleotide sequences with IMGT/GENE-DB human TR gene sequences. A later analysis assigned CDR3 sequences and most-parsimonious VDJ recombination scenarios with the TCRdist pipeline. In a later analysis, each TCR beta chain was defined by its CDR3 amino acid sequence together with its V-gene family, and reads lacking a unique V-gene family were excluded. In a later analysis, several hundred highly shared, low-generation-probability nucleotide sequences were removed to address suspected cross-contamination and a sequencing artifact. For each public chain, a later analysis derived a clonal expansion index from normalized ranks of inferred template counts within each repertoire. A later analysis computed generation probabilities with a VDJ recombination model fitted to out-of-frame rearrangements, and checked the results against IGoR. A later analysis scored TCR-TCR, TCR-HLA and TCR-CMV co-occurrence with hypergeometric tests, applying a repertoire-size bias correction to TCR pairs. In a later analysis, false discovery rates were estimated by permuting HLA or CMV assignments 20 times. A later analysis grouped co-occurring TCRs with DBSCAN, adding TCRdist sequence similarity when clustering within HLA-allele-positive subsets. For co-occurrence clustering, repertoires with fewer than 30,000 or more than 120,000 public chains were excluded, along with a handful of repertoires with anomalous nucleotide sharing. TCRdb re-hosts the immuneACCESS table, in-frame sequences only. Its copies lack some clones; in the studies checked, an unresolved V gene accounts for under half of them, and the cause for the rest is not known. V, J and clone size were drawn from that table, and D and trimming were deduced from the DNA. The sample yields about 42,000 clones; roughly half were counted once. About 12% of the sample goes to the ten largest clones.

This specimen belongs to a study of cytomegalovirus exposure and HLA in healthy donors (dated by TCRdb to the late 2010s). About the investigation overall: An earlier analysis of about 560 of the donors reported about 300 Gb of sequence data and 95 million to 120 million unique TCR beta sequences obtained from approximately 180 million T cells. Using immunosequencing, the study profiled T cell repertoires from roughly 650 subjects and related those repertoires to cytomegalovirus serostatus. An earlier analysis of several hundred of the donors applied high-throughput TCR beta sequencing to assess whether each TCR beta V gene segment acted as functional or pseudogenic. A later analysis re-examined previously published TCR beta repertoires from about 670 donors and added high-resolution HLA genotyping to investigate patterns of TCR occurrence. A later genetic analysis took genome-wide SNP genotypes for 398 of the 666 donors and used that subset as a discovery cohort. The genetic ancestry cluster associated with self-reported Caucasian donors included 70% to 85% of the 350 to 500 genotyped donors. The later analysis used no new phenotypic data to find candidate immune exposures, relying instead on TCR beta sequences and their occurrence across donors. A separate validation cohort of more than 100 different subjects was used in addition to the 666-subject first cohort. Every discovery cohort repertoire had been produced on one sequencing platform. To predict cytomegalovirus infection status, the study combined high-throughput TCR immunosequencing, statistical association of individual TCRs with disease status, and machine learning. Among about 390 genotyped donors of the cohort, an average of approximately 230,000 unique TCR beta nucleotide sequences were sequenced per donor, roughly 20% of them non-productive. Donor age, sex, ethnicity and CMV serostatus were collected together with the repertoire data. Five DR-DQ haplotypes were treated as single units for association and clustering because of strong linkage in the cohort. HLA typing covered class I and class II loci at four-digit resolution. The study aimed to test whether signatures of past pathogen exposure could be identified by cataloging public T cell receptors. An early release covering roughly 580 HLA-typed donors comprised about 290 gigabases of sequencing data and tens of millions of unique TCR sequences. The number of typed donors differed by locus: about 620-630 for A, B, C, DRB1 and DQB1; 500 to 550 for DQA1; approximately 610 for DPA1; and roughly 450 for DPB1.

The cohort was made up of roughly 670 healthy bone marrow donors. At the time of sampling, all cohort members were nominally healthy, though unrecorded immune exposures were likely present. Of the 700 or so cohort members, about 290 had a positive CMV serostatus and approximately 400 had a negative one, while no CMV serostatus was recorded for the donor. Every donor gave a peripheral blood sample, and the peripheral blood mononuclear cells from that sample were used for TCR beta sequencing. The Qiagen DNeasy Blood Extraction Kit was used to extract genomic DNA from the blood cell samples. Taken from the germline V gene (reference sequence), the CDR1 and CDR2 loops are MNHNY and SVGAGI. V trim: 7 bases; J trim: 2 bases; unmatched bases: 6. Measured from the cysteine to the phenylalanine, the CDR3 is 14 residues long. Only the CDR3 DNA stays, 42 bases, in frame from base 1. Beyond this particular receptor, the publication reports: Because some donors lacked HLA typing at each locus, the association tests relied only on the typed subset. Three of the identified cytomegalovirus-associated TCR beta chains were confirmed in vitro to be specific for cytomegalovirus antigens. For the cohort, immune exposure information was limited to CMV serostatus. According to a later genetic analysis, donors in an Asian-associated ancestry cluster had fewer N-insertions in productive TCRs than the approximately 610-donor mean. A further reported finding was that TCR beta sequences accurately predicted the HLA-A and HLA-B alleles for most subjects in the first cohort. The presence/absence analyses assumed that sequencing depth was roughly uniform across donors, and that assumption may not be true. A later analysis reported that several top co-occurrence clusters appeared linked to parvovirus B19, influenza, CMV and Epstein-Barr virus. In a later analysis, HLA-associated TCR beta chains were found to be more clonally expanded and to have lower generation probabilities than equally common non-associated chains. At a false discovery rate of 0.05, a later analysis linked fewer than 20,000 TCR beta sequences to specific HLA alleles. In an earlier analysis of about 600 of the donors, most TCR beta V segments appeared in productive rearrangements about 87% or about 30% of the time, broadly matching IMGT annotations. Correlated functional status among segregating V segments might be attributable to linkage disequilibrium, but an unknown experimental factor could not be ruled out. Across donors, most TCR sequences were observed very rarely, whereas some public TCRs were present in many individuals. Cytomegalovirus status was reported to be diagnosed by the classifier with high specificity and sensitivity in both the original and validation cohorts. Because the 87-base-pair reads could not distinguish some IMGT-functional V segments, including TRBV6-2 and TRBV6-3, those segments were excluded. Most CMV-associated TCR beta chains appeared to be HLA-restricted in a later analysis, and the HLA associations seemed to be driven largely by CMV exposure. It was suggested by the authors that the approach could potentially be generalized to other disease states and immunological phenotypes. Because counts were too low, roughly 18 rarely observed V segments, including chromosome 9 orphons, were left out of the earlier analysis of several hundred of the donors. This cohort had only TCR beta chains sequenced, and the lack of alpha or paired-chain data limited which features could be detected. In the study, 150 to 200 TCR beta chains were listed as associated with cytomegalovirus. In a later genetic analysis, a missense DCLRE1C variant was associated with V-gene and J-gene trimming of TCR beta chains, and the association was replicated in an independent cohort. When HLA alleles, especially DR and DQ, strongly co-occurred, attributing TCR associations to individual alleles was difficult. In a later analysis, the rate of TCR association differed among HLA loci, with DRB1 alleles having the most associated TCRs and HLA-C alleles having the fewest. A cluster of highly shared sequence variants was judged likely to be a technical artifact of the sequencing pipeline.

The V and J segments used are TRBV6-6 and TRBJ2-5, with TRBD1 matching 8 junction bases. The specimen sequenced was PBMCs. The TCR was taken from a human donor in good health. CDR3 loop: CASTTNRGQETQYF. The DNA is TGTGCCAGCACCACAAACAGGGGGCAAGAGACCCAGTACTTC.